This T cell receptor beta chain was captured by sequencing in a study of beta chain features in type 1 diabetes. The germline gives CDR1 MDHEN, CDR2 SYDVKM. The CDR3 consists of 12 residues. Remarks on this clone: Germline is not matched at one junction end, which may reflect a read error.

Per donor, one heparinised blood draw averaged around 120 mL. It was via CD45RO/CCR7/CD25/CD127/CD95/CD27 that CD4+ naive, central memory, regulatory and stem cell-like memory cells were sorted. The study reverse transcribed the entire isolated RNA, so it sequenced expressed TCRB transcripts. Some clones are missing from TCRdb's copy, which holds only in-frame ones; the method was immunoSEQ multiplex PCR. In the table there are just over 450,000 clones, 30% of which are singletons. The sequencing input was naive CD4+ T cells from blood. This TCR came from a man aged 18 to 29 in good health. J is TRBJ2-7 and V is TRBV28, with a weak D call TRBD2 (6 bases). The CDR3 loop is CASSLGRERLNF. CDR3 coding DNA: TGTGCCAGCAGTTTGGGTCGGGAGAGGTTGAACTTC.